A single sample is the source of the 2 T cell receptor beta chains below, sequenced in a study of blood T cell repertoires in COVID-19. The protocol was immunoSEQ multiplex PCR, while the TCRdb copy is restricted to in-frame clones and leaves out a portion. Of around 200,000 clones listed, 65% to 90% are singletons. The sequenced material came from peripheral blood. Source of these receptors: a man aged 50-60 years with acute or convalescent COVID-19.

The chain couples TRBV6-5 to TRBJ1-5, with D maybe TRBD1 (5 bases). Germline CDR1 and CDR2: MNHEY and SVGAGI. The CDR3 is made up of 15 amino acids. V lost 6 bases and J 0 bases, leaving 12 bases between the germline ends. CDR3 nucleotide sequence: TGTGCCAGCAGCAAGCGTGGACATAGCAATCAGCCCCAGCATTTT. It is translated as CASSKRGHSNQPQHF.

This clone was counted a few times. This rearrangement joins TRBV5-1 to TRBJ1-2; 7 bases line up with TRBD1. The trim removed 0 bases at V and 3 bases at J, leaving 2 bases unmatched. Germline values: CDR1 SGHRS, CDR2 YFSETQ. CDR3 length: 14 amino acids. The CDR3 is CASSLEGGDYGYTF. The CDR3 bases are TGCGCCAGCAGCTTGGAAGGGGGCGACTATGGCTACACCTTC.